The clone carrying this T cell receptor (beta chain) was counted between two and nine times. Its cognate antigen is unknown. With constant-segment primers, 5'RACE yielded cDNA libraries of TCR alpha and TCR beta that carried sample barcodes and UMIs. TCRdb redid the calling of the 5' RACE reads with MiXCR, one entry per CDR3 protein. Among hundreds of thousands of distinct CDR3 sequences listed, around 30% were seen once. These data come from a study of T-cell memory formation after mild COVID-19. Study information: Largely donor-specific TCR clusters were found. General study points: The appearance of some responding clones in pre-infection memory suggested that cross-reactive memory joined. Contracting CD4+ clones were located mainly in CM and EM, and CD8+ clones in EMRA.

The germline CDR1 and CDR2 sequences are SGHRS and YFSETQ. This CDR3 contains 16 residues. Unmatched junction bases numbered 4, after V lost 0 bases and J lost 3 bases. The chain uses TRBV5-1 and TRBJ2-1; 9 positions agree with TRBD1. This TCR was recovered from an adult woman who had mild COVID-19 (a few samples of this study predate the infection). Cell type and time point are not known. The specimen was PBMCs or a T cell subset sorted from them (not recorded which). This CDR3 is CASSLVVGQGYNEQFF. The CDR3 DNA is TGCGCCAGCAGCTTGGTAGTGGGACAGGGCTACAATGAGCAGTTCTTC.